These 26 T cell receptor beta chains originate from one sample sequenced in a study of T cells in Graves' hyperthyroidism and ophthalmopathy. TCR beta CDR3 regions were amplified from RNA. A set of HTBI primers served as the primers for a first-round RT-PCR of the TCR CDR3. One entry per CDR3 protein, called by TCRdb with MiXCR from the multiplex PCR reads. The sample includes approximately 400,000 distinct CDR3 sequences, under 15% of them seen just once. The specimen was blood. These TCRs come from a woman under 40 with Graves' hyperthyroidism.

This clonotype was seen ten or more times. The J gene is TRBJ2-3, the V gene TRBV5-1, with TRBD2 matching over 7 bases. Germline V gives CDR1 SGHRS, CDR2 YFSETQ. There are 15 residues in the CDR3. V lost 1 base, J lost 3 bases, and 5 bases stayed unmatched. The CDR3 here is CASSLYQAGTDTQYF. The CDR3 DNA is TGCGCCAGCAGCTTGTACCAAGCGGGGACAGATACGCAGTATTTT.

This clonotype turned up a few times. The chain employs TRBV9 and TRBJ1-1; no definite D call. The V gene's germline CDR1 is SGDLS and CDR2 YYNGEE. This CDR3 contains 13 residues. Trimming left V 2 bases short and J 4 bases short, with 9 bases between. For the CDR3, the DNA is TGTGCCAGCAGCGTTATGGTCAGCACTGAAGCTTTCTTT. As protein: CASSVMVSTEAFF.

Ten or more counts support this clonotype. This chain links TRBV7-9 with TRBJ2-1; 14 nucleotides line up with TRBD2. CDR3 length: 17 amino acids. Trimming cost V 4 bases and J 2 bases; bases outside gene matches: 4. Per the germline V gene, CDR1 is SEHNR and CDR2 is FQNEAQ (reference sequence). CDR3 DNA sequence: TGTGCCAGCAGCTATCGGACTAGCGGGAGGACCTACAATGAGCAGTTCTTC. It yields the protein CASSYRTSGRTYNEQFF.

This clonotype was detected only a few times. The chain links TRBV5-4 to TRBJ2-1; 9 bases map to TRBD2. Germline V CDR1 and CDR2: SGHNT, YYREEE (reference sequence). The CDR3 sequence is 15 residues long. With 0 bases clipped from V and 7 bases from J, the junction kept 5 bases outside the gene matches. The CDR3: CASSLGGRARNEQFF. The CDR3 region has the DNA TGTGCCAGCAGCTTGGGCGGGAGGGCCCGGAATGAGCAGTTCTTC.

Many counts were recorded for this clonotype. V usage is TRBV20-1 and J usage is TRBJ2-7; 7 nucleotides align to TRBD2. CDR3 length: 15 residues. The germline CDR1 and CDR2 sequences are DFQATT and SNEGSKA (reference sequence). Trimming cost V 1 base and J 1 base; bases outside gene matches: 7. CDR3 sequence: CSARGDSGLSYEQYF. The CDR3 DNA reads TGCAGTGCTAGAGGCGATAGCGGGCTTTCCTACGAGCAGTACTTC.

This clonotype was picked up many times. The DNA for the CDR3 is TGTGCCAGCAGTTTAGAAGGGCAGGGTACTGAAGCTTTCTTT. It encodes CASSLEGQGTEAFF. The chain is built from TRBV28 and TRBJ1-1; perhaps TRBD1 as D (5 bases). The germline gives CDR1 MDHEN, CDR2 SYDVKM. Trimming cost V 2 bases and J 5 bases, with 12 bases left between them. The CDR3 has 14 residues.

This clonotype was detected only a few times. The chain is built from TRBV19 and TRBJ1-5; no reliable D call. The V and J ends lost 6 bases and 0 bases respectively, with 9 bases between them. Germline V CDR1 and CDR2: LNHDA, SQIVND (reference sequence). The CDR3 has 14 residues. The CDR3 DNA is TGTGCCAGTAGCATGGAGTATAGCAATCAGCCCCAGCATTTT. This encodes CASSMEYSNQPQHF.

This chain joins TRBV6-1 and TRBJ1-2, with TRBD1 identical over 8 bases. V trimming: 6 bases; J trimming: 2 bases; junction bases outside the gene matches: 5. The CDR3 runs 14 residues. Germline CDR1 is MNHNS and CDR2 is SASEGT. In DNA form, the CDR3 reads TGTGCCAGCAGACAGACAGGGGCGAACTATGGCTACACCTTC. Translated, it gives CASRQTGANYGYTF.

V usage is TRBV13 and J usage is TRBJ2-2; TRBD2 is a possible D gene (6 bases). Trimming left V 3 bases short and J 5 bases short, with 13 bases between. The CDR3 spans 15 residues. CDR1 is PRHDT and CDR2 is FYEKMQ in the germline V gene (reference sequence). This CDR3 reads CASSLGGKQTGELFF. The CDR3 coding sequence is TGTGCCAGCAGCTTGGGCGGGAAGCAAACCGGGGAGCTGTTTTTT.

CDR3 residues: CASTQGGSEAFF. DNA of the CDR3: TGTGCCAGCACCCAGGGCGGATCTGAAGCTTTCTTT. The J gene is TRBJ1-1, the V gene TRBV28; possibly TRBD1 for D (5 bases). The V gene's germline CDR1 is MDHEN and CDR2 SYDVKM. The CDR3 covers 12 residues. The ends were cut back, 7 bases at V and 6 bases at J, with 12 bases in the middle.

This clonotype was observed many times. The J gene is TRBJ1-5, the V gene TRBV20-1; 9 bases map to TRBD1. Germline CDR1 is DFQATT and CDR2 is SNEGSKA (reference sequence). The length of the CDR3 is 20 residues. The ends lost 4 bases at V and 0 bases at J; junction bases unmatched: 19. Here the CDR3 reads CSAIRKPGTGSTVSNQPQHF. DNA for the CDR3: TGCAGTGCTATCCGCAAACCCGGGACAGGGTCTACGGTTAGCAATCAGCCCCAGCATTTT.

This clonotype was detected ten times or more. The CDR3 region is CSARDPGGPDEQFF. The CDR3 coding sequence is TGCAGTGCTAGAGACCCGGGAGGGCCGGATGAGCAGTTCTTC. The V gene is TRBV20-1, the J gene TRBJ2-1, with TRBD2 matching 8 bases. This CDR3 spans 14 amino acids. Germline V gene sequence: CDR1 DFQATT, CDR2 SNEGSKA (reference sequence). V shed 0 bases, J shed 8 bases, and the junction held 6 bases outside the gene matches.

There are a few counts of this clonotype. The chain recombines TRBV28 with TRBJ2-7; no reliable D call. V was cut by 3 bases and J by 4 bases, with 16 bases left in between. This CDR3 has 15 residues. From germline, CDR1 is MDHEN and CDR2 SYDVKM. In nucleotides, the CDR3 is TGTGCCAGCAGTTTTGCGAGGCTTAACAGTTACGAGCAGTACTTC. It codes for CASSFARLNSYEQYF.

This clonotype was detected ten times or more. The chain's CDR3 is CATREGGNTEAFF. CDR3 nucleotides: TGTGCCACCCGGGAGGGGGGGAACACTGAAGCTTTCTTT. The chain combines TRBV28 with TRBJ1-1; tentative D call: TRBD1 (6 bases). Germline assignment: CDR1 MDHEN and CDR2 SYDVKM. The CDR3 length is 13 residues. Trimming removed 10 bases from V and 1 base from J, with 13 bases in between. Drawing the rest from reference TRBV28 and TRBJ1-1, the complete variable domain is DVKVTQSSRYLVKRTGEKVFLECVQDMDHENMFWYRQDPGLGLRLIYFSYDVKMKEKGDIPEGYSVSREKKERFSLILESASTNQTSMYLCATREGGNTEAFFGQGTRLTVV.

V is TRBV27 and J is TRBJ2-7; TRBD2 matches at 10 bases. The germline V gene has CDR1 MNHEY and CDR2 SMNVEV (reference sequence). V gave up 5 bases and J gave up 6 bases; unmatched junction bases: 7. CDR3 size: 14 residues. CDR3 DNA sequence: TGTGCCAGCAGTCTTGGACTAGCGGCCAGCGAGCAGTACTTC. It translates to CASSLGLAASEQYF.

Only a few counts were recorded for this clonotype. The chain couples TRBV2 to TRBJ2-7; the D gene is possibly TRBD1 (6 bases). V was shortened by 7 bases and J by 5 bases, with 18 bases between the two germline ends. CDR3 length equals 14 residues. Germline V gives CDR1 SNHLY, CDR2 FYNNEI. CDR3 residues: CASNGRGYGDEQYF. DNA for the CDR3: TGTGCCAGCAACGGTAGGGGGTATGGGGACGAGCAGTACTTC.

This sequence joins TRBV24-1 and TRBJ2-3; 9 nucleotides match TRBD2. The CDR3 covers 20 residues. The V segment lost 5 bases and the J segment 1 base; nucleotides outside the gene matches: 18. CDR1 KGHDR and CDR2 SFDVKD come from the germline V gene. The CDR3 reads CATSAPGSGRTLAGTDTQYF. CDR3 DNA sequence: TGTGCCACCAGTGCCCCGGGGAGCGGGAGGACCCTAGCCGGCACAGATACGCAGTATTTT.

In DNA, the CDR3 is TGTGCCAGCAGGGGGGGACGAAGGGACACAGATACGCAGTATTTT. This gives the protein CASRGGRRDTDTQYF. The chain combines TRBV28 with TRBJ2-3, with a tentative D call TRBD2 (6 bases). V was trimmed by 6 bases and J by 2 bases, leaving 15 bases between them. The CDR3 has 15 residues. CDR1 and CDR2 from the germline V gene are MDHEN and SYDVKM. The full variable domain, in which reference TRBV28 and TRBJ2-3 provide the parts outside the CDR3, is DVKVTQSSRYLVKRTGEKVFLECVQDMDHENMFWYRQDPGLGLRLIYFSYDVKMKEKGDIPEGYSVSREKKERFSLILESASTNQTSMYLCASRGGRRDTDTQYFGPGTRLTVL.

This clonotype was counted only a few times. The V and J genes are TRBV5-8 and TRBJ1-1; D is possibly TRBD1 (5 bases). This CDR3 comprises 14 residues. With 1 base removed from V and 5 bases from J, the gap between germline ends came to 12 bases. Germline CDR1 and CDR2: SGHTS and YDEGEE. CDR3 bases: TGTGCCAGCAGCTTGCAGGGTTATTATACTGAAGCTTTCTTT. As protein: CASSLQGYYTEAFF.

The chain carries TRBV6-2 or TRBV6-3 and TRBJ1-2; 7 bases are shared with TRBD1. From germline, CDR1 is MNHEY and CDR2 SVGEGT. V trimming: 7 bases; J trimming: 0 bases; junction bases outside the gene matches: 11. The CDR3 consists of 16 residues. The CDR3 sequence: CASKLGGTVSNYGYTF. DNA for the CDR3: TGTGCCAGCAAACTGGGCGGGACAGTTTCTAACTATGGCTACACCTTC.

The gene calls are TRBV7-6 and TRBJ2-1, with a weak D call TRBD2 (7 bases). The CDR3 runs to 20 residues. V lost 1 base, J lost 7 bases, and 29 bases lay in between. CDR1 and CDR2 from the germline V gene are SGHVS and FNYEAQ. Written as DNA, the CDR3 is TGTGCCAGCAGCTTAGTAAGTCAGGGGACGCTAGCGGCGATTGGTAATGAGCAGTTCTTC. Its protein is CASSLVSQGTLAAIGNEQFF.

The chain is built from TRBV4-2 and TRBJ2-7; D assignment may be TRBD1 or TRBD2 (5 bases each). Germline CDR1 and CDR2: LGHNA and YNFKEQ. Trimming stripped 0 bases from V and 4 bases from J, with 13 bases between. This CDR3 is 15 amino acids long. The CDR3 nucleotides are TGTGCCAGCAGCCAAGAATTGAGGGGAATATACGAGCAGTACTTC. This sequence encodes CASSQELRGIYEQYF.

This clonotype came up a few times. The chain links TRBV10-3 to TRBJ2-1; TRBD2 is a possible D gene (7 bases). CDR1 ENHRY and CDR2 SYGVKD come from the germline V gene. The CDR3 runs to 16 residues. The V gene lost 9 bases and the J gene lost 6 bases, with 24 bases spanning the gap. For the CDR3, the DNA is TGTGCCATTTTGAGGGAGGGCAGGGGATTACTCAATGAGCAGTTCTTC. Protein: CAILREGRGLLNEQFF.

At least ten counts were recorded for this clonotype. V and J are TRBV9 and TRBJ1-6, with 9 bases matching TRBD1. CDR1 SGDLS and CDR2 YYNGEE come from the germline V gene. The CDR3 is made up of 15 amino acids. V dropped 3 bases and J dropped 7; count of bases not matched to a gene: 5. The CDR3 bases are TGTGCCAGCAGCGCGGGACAGGGTGGAAATTCACCCCTCCACTTT. Protein sequence: CASSAGQGGNSPLHF.

This chain connects TRBV7-8 to TRBJ2-1; 7 nucleotides agree with TRBD2. The CDR3 length is 15 residues. V lost 1 base, J lost 2 bases, and 2 bases stayed unmatched. Germline CDR1 and CDR2: SGHVS and FQNEAQ. The CDR3 is CASSLDGLAYNEQFF. As DNA, the CDR3 is TGTGCCAGCAGCTTAGACGGACTAGCCTACAATGAGCAGTTCTTC.

This clonotype was recorded at least ten times. J is TRBJ2-1 and V is TRBV20-1; D gene uncertain. The CDR3 totals 11 residues. The V and J ends lost 6 bases and 9 bases respectively, with 12 bases between them. The germline CDR1 and CDR2 sequences are DFQATT and SNEGSKA (reference sequence). The CDR3 bases are TGCAGTGCCACGATAGAGAGTGAGCAGTTCTTC. Amino acids: CSATIESEQFF.